This TCR beta chain was identified during a study of circulating tumor DNA in untreated peripheral T-cell lymphoma. Study outcomes and limitations: Baseline tissues yielded approximately 82% and baseline serum roughly 61% tumor-specific clonotype detection.

The tumor tissue sample was taken at baseline before any treatment. This CDR3 contains 16 residues. V was cut by 5 bases and J by 0 bases, with 20 bases left in between. The V gene's germline CDR1 is GTSNPN and CDR2 SVGIG (reference sequence). Some clones are missing from TCRdb's copy, which holds only in-frame ones; the method was immunoSEQ multiplex PCR. This table has around 1,100 clones, 65% to 85% appearing once. Note on this clone: Its antigen is not known.

The source material was tumor tissue. J is TRBJ2-7 and V is TRBV30; D is tentatively TRBD1 or TRBD2 (5 bases each). The TCR sequence derives from a human donor with peripheral T-cell lymphoma. The CDR3 DNA reads TGTGCCTGGGACGACAATTGGGACGGTTTCTCCTACGAGCAGTACTTC. Its protein product is CAWDDNWDGFSYEQYF. Supplemented by reference TRBV30 and TRBJ2-7, the full variable domain reads SQTIHQWPATLVQPVGSPLSLECTVEGTSNPNLYWYRQAAGRGLQLLFYSVGIGQISSEVPQNLSASRPQDRQFILSSKKLLLSDSGFYLCAWDDNWDGFSYEQYFGPGTRLTVT.